Listed here are 30 T cell receptor beta chains from one sample, sequenced in a study of spatial heterogeneity in lung cancer. TCRdb re-called the 5' RACE reads through MiXCR, storing one row per CDR3 protein. Of some 2,100 distinct CDR3 sequences listed, around 23% were seen once; the top ten hold over 9.5%. General study results and limits: Higher tumor mutation counts went along with higher counts of expanded intratumoral alpha and beta TCRs.

These TCRs' antigens remain unknown. Described time point: sample taken at primary tumor resection. This sample comprised lung tumor tissue, obtained at surgery. These TCRs come from a male donor with early-stage non-small cell lung cancer.

This clonotype was seen a few times. Because the library targeted alpha chains, this beta chain is an off-target read whose size means little. The chain links TRBV12-3 or TRBV12-4 to TRBJ2-7; 10 positions match TRBD2. The CDR3 consists of 14 residues. The trim removed 6 bases at V and 7 bases at J, leaving 9 bases unmatched. CDR3: CASRPGTSAGEQYF. The CDR3 coding sequence is TGTGCCAGCAGACCAGGGACTAGCGCTGGAGAGCAGTACTTC.

Comment on this clonotype: This beta chain appears as a stray read in a library generated for alpha chains; its size is not informative. This rearrangement joins TRBV27 to TRBJ2-7; D is unclear. The CDR3 runs 13 residues. Trimming removed 4 bases at V and 2 bases at J, with 9 bases between. Looked up from germline, CDR1 is MNHEY and CDR2 is SMNVEV (reference sequence). CDR3 sequence: CASSSLGPYEQYF. Here the CDR3 DNA reads TGTGCCAGCAGTTCGCTAGGCCCCTACGAGCAGTACTTC.

This clonotype showed up just once. A much larger clone sits a single nucleotide away, making a read error possible. With the library built for alpha chains, this beta chain is off target and its frequency is not meaningful. The chain is built from TRBV28 and TRBJ2-1; 11 bases line up with TRBD2. Germline V gene sequence: CDR1 MDHEN, CDR2 SYDVKM. The CDR3 extends over 15 amino acids. The CDR3: CASTFSGRANNVQFF. CDR3 DNA sequence: TGTGCCAGCACCTTTAGCGGGAGGGCCAACAATGTGCAGTTCTTC.

Concerning this clonotype itself: This beta chain is a stray sequence in a library constructed for alpha chains; its clone size is not meaningful. The chain is built from TRBV7-9 and TRBJ2-7; D is uncertain. This CDR3 is 12 amino acids long. Germline CDR1 reads SEHNR; CDR2 reads FQNEAQ (reference sequence). Trimming removed 5 bases from V and 0 bases from J, with 5 bases in between. The CDR3 region is CASSTYSYEQYF. The CDR3 DNA reads TGTGCCAGCAGCACTTACTCCTACGAGCAGTACTTC.

With regard to this clonotype: This beta chain turned up in a library designed for alpha chains; as an off-target read, its abundance says little. The V gene is TRBV6-1, the J gene TRBJ2-2, with D hard to call. CDR3 length: 14 amino acids. Trimming took off 7 bases at V and 0 bases at J, with 9 bases between the two ends. The germline V gene encodes CDR1 MNHNS and CDR2 SASEGT. CDR3 coding DNA: TGTGCCAGCATGGTCATACCGAACACCGGGGAGCTGTTTTTT. This translates into CASMVIPNTGELFF.

This clonotype turned up a few times. This beta chain came through as a stray read in a library set up for alpha chains, and its size says little. V and J are TRBV11-2 and TRBJ2-3; D is unclear. Deletions cut 1 base from V and 6 bases from J, with 8 bases between. Germline CDR1 reads SGHAT; CDR2 reads FQNNGV. The CDR3 extends over 13 amino acids. CDR3 sequence: CASSLVQRDTQYF. The CDR3 DNA follows: TGTGCCAGCAGCTTAGTACAGAGGGATACGCAGTATTTT.

By share, this clonotype ranks as medium-sized (0.01 to 0.1%). This beta chain slipped into a library made for alpha chains as a stray read, so its size is not meaningful. The J gene is TRBJ2-3, the V gene TRBV19; D is ambiguous. CDR1 is LNHDA and CDR2 is SQIVND in the germline V gene (reference sequence). V was trimmed by 3 bases and J by 1 base, leaving 5 bases between them. This CDR3 spans 13 amino acids. CDR3 nucleotide sequence: TGTGCCAGTAGTATTGGTGGCACAGATACGCAGTATTTT. Translating it yields CASSIGGTDTQYF.

This clonotype was seen more than once but under ten times. Because the library targeted alpha chains, this beta chain is an off-target read whose size means little. The chain links TRBV3-1 to TRBJ2-6; no reliable D call. V shed 4 bases and J shed 4 bases, with 8 bases lying between them. The CDR3 is 14 amino acids. The germline gives CDR1 LGHDT, CDR2 YNNKEL (reference sequence). CDR3 in amino acids: CASSPSRGANVLTF. In nucleotides, the CDR3 is TGTGCCAGCAGCCCCTCTCGGGGGGCCAACGTCCTGACTTTC.

In its sample, this clonotype ranks as medium-sized. This beta chain turned up in a library designed for alpha chains; as an off-target read, its abundance says little. V and J are TRBV2 and TRBJ2-7; D remains ambiguous. Germline V gene data show CDR1 as SNHLY and CDR2 as FYNNEI. This CDR3 has 12 amino acids. V gave up 0 bases and J gave up 8 bases, with 8 bases separating them. The CDR3, as DNA: TGTGCCAGCAGTGAAGCCGCCATCCAGCAGTACTTC. As protein: CASSEAAIQQYF.

This clonotype rates as medium-sized. With the library built for alpha chains, this beta chain is off target and its frequency is not meaningful. This chain uses TRBV27 with TRBJ2-3; TRBD1 is a possible D gene (6 bases). V gave up 8 bases and J gave up 3 bases, with 18 bases separating them. CDR1 is MNHEY and CDR2 is SMNVEV in the germline V gene (reference sequence). The CDR3 length is 15 residues. The CDR3 region is CASRPGDIVTDTQYF. The CDR3 DNA follows: TGTGCCAGCCGCCCTGGGGACATAGTGACAGATACGCAGTATTTT.

With regard to this clonotype: Because this beta chain is a stray read in a library intended to capture alpha chains, its abundance should not be given much weight. The CDR3 spells CSVDHLAGETQYF. For the CDR3, the DNA is TGCAGCGTTGATCACCTAGCGGGAGAGACCCAGTACTTC. The V gene is TRBV29-1, the J gene TRBJ2-5; TRBD2 matches at 8 bases. CDR1 and CDR2 (germline): SQVTM, ANQGSEA. Trimming took 3 bases from V and 4 from J; bases not matched to a gene: 4. The CDR3 sequence is 13 residues long.

As for this clonotype: This beta chain is a stray read from a library made for alpha chains; its abundance is not meaningful. The rearrangement uses TRBV20-1 and TRBJ2-3; 8 bases fit TRBD2. CDR1 and CDR2 (germline): DFQATT, SNEGSKA (reference sequence). This CDR3 has 14 amino acids. V was clipped by 5 bases and J by 3 bases; unmatched bases: 7. The CDR3 here is CSARWGLETDTQYF. CDR3 in DNA: TGCAGTGCTCGGTGGGGACTAGAGACAGATACGCAGTATTTT.

Details on this clonotype: This beta chain represents an off-target read in a library built for alpha chains; its size is of limited meaning. The V gene is TRBV12-3 or TRBV12-4, the J gene TRBJ2-1; D is ambiguous. Trimming removed 6 bases from V and 5 bases from J, with 11 bases in between. The CDR3 extends over 13 amino acids. CDR3 sequence: CASRLIDNNEQFF. DNA for the CDR3: TGTGCCAGCAGATTGATTGACAACAATGAGCAGTTCTTC.

This clonotype is large. The library was built for alpha chains, so this beta chain is an off-target read and its size means little. The chain uses TRBV19 and TRBJ2-7; 9 nucleotides line up with TRBD2. CDR1 is LNHDA, CDR2 SQIVND, per germline (reference sequence). Trimming removed 8 bases from V and 4 bases from J; junction bases left unmatched: 6. The CDR3 is 13 residues long. CDR3 DNA: TGTGCCAGTGGCCGGACTAGCGAATACGAGCAGTACTTC. Amino acids: CASGRTSEYEQYF.

This clonotype counts as medium-sized. This beta chain was picked up by a library intended for alpha chains and is off target, so its count carries little meaning. The rearrangement joins TRBV20-1 to TRBJ2-1; 13 nucleotides line up with TRBD2. The CDR3 runs 16 residues. The germline CDR1 and CDR2 sequences are DFQATT and SNEGSKA (reference sequence). The V segment lost 3 bases and the J segment 2 bases; nucleotides outside the gene matches: 4. As DNA, the CDR3 is TGCAGTGCTAGGGTTACTAGCGGGGGGGCCTACAATGAGCAGTTCTTC. Residues: CSARVTSGGAYNEQFF.

Comment on this clonotype: This beta chain appears as a stray read in a library generated for alpha chains; its size is not informative. The V and J genes are TRBV29-1 and TRBJ2-5, with D perhaps matching TRBD1 (5 bases). This CDR3 is 14 amino acids long. The germline V gene has CDR1 SQVTM and CDR2 ANQGSEA. Trimming stripped 2 bases from V and 5 bases from J, with 15 bases between. CDR3 region: CSVEPRANQETQYF. The CDR3 bases are TGCAGCGTTGAACCCAGGGCGAATCAGGAGACCCAGTACTTC. Looking up the rest from reference TRBV29-1 and TRBJ2-5 gives the full variable domain: SAVISQKPSRDICQRGTSLTIQCQVDSQVTMMFWYRQQPGQSLTLIATANQGSEATYESGFVIDKFPISRPNLTFSTLTVSNMSPEDSSIYLCSVEPRANQETQYFGPGTRLLVL.

This clonotype counts as medium-sized. Since the library was made to target alpha chains, this beta chain is a stray read and its abundance is not meaningful. The rearrangement links TRBV20-1 to TRBJ2-7; D gene ambiguous. Trimming shortened V by 6 bases and J by 2 bases, and 11 bases separated the two germline ends. The CDR3 contains 12 residues. CDR1 DFQATT and CDR2 SNEGSKA come from the germline V gene (reference sequence). The CDR3 region is CSAGTPPYEQYF. The CDR3 coding sequence is TGCAGTGCCGGAACCCCTCCCTACGAGCAGTACTTC.

Concerning this clonotype itself: Because the library targeted alpha chains, this beta chain is an off-target read whose size means little. This chain links TRBV29-1 with TRBJ2-7; a weak D match, TRBD1 (5 bases). This CDR3 has 12 amino acids. Germline V gives CDR1 SQVTM, CDR2 ANQGSEA. V was cut by 6 bases and J by 3 bases, with 12 bases left in between. The CDR3 here is CSVKTGVYEQYF. DNA for the CDR3: TGCAGCGTAAAAACAGGAGTCTACGAGCAGTACTTC.

This clonotype was detected only a few times. A library prepared for alpha chains yielded this beta chain as an off-target read; its size is of little meaning. The rearrangement links TRBV5-4 to TRBJ2-2; D is unresolved. This CDR3 is 16 amino acids long. Germline V gene data show CDR1 as SGHNT and CDR2 as YYREEE (reference sequence). Trimming stripped 3 bases from V and 1 base from J, with 13 bases between. DNA for the CDR3: TGTGCCAGCAGCTCCGGAGAGTCTAGGAACACCGGGGAGCTGTTTTTT. This translates into CASSSGESRNTGELFF.

This clonotype ranks as large. Since it is a stray read in a library aimed at alpha chains, this beta chain has a size that is not meaningful. The rearrangement links TRBV5-1 to TRBJ2-7, with D perhaps TRBD1 (5 bases). Trimming pared 1 base from V and 4 bases from J, leaving 12 bases between. The CDR3 extends over 14 amino acids. Germline V gives CDR1 SGHRS, CDR2 YFSETQ. CDR3 in amino acids: CASSLYRKGYEQYF. For the CDR3, the DNA is TGCGCCAGCAGCTTGTACAGGAAGGGATACGAGCAGTACTTC.

This clonotype was seen a single time. This beta chain is off target for a library built for alpha chains, so its abundance means little. This chain uses TRBV4-1 with TRBJ2-4, with a tentative D call TRBD2 (5 bases). From germline, CDR1 is MGHRA and CDR2 YSYEKL. CDR3 length: 15 residues. V was trimmed by 4 bases and J by 3 bases, leaving 13 bases between them. The CDR3: CASSLLWENKNIQYF. The CDR3 DNA reads TGCGCCAGCAGCCTCCTGTGGGAGAACAAAAACATTCAGTACTTC.

In its sample, this clonotype is medium-sized (0.01 to 0.1%). This beta chain is an unintended read in a library built for alpha chains; its size means little. V gene TRBV20-1 combines with J gene TRBJ2-1; D is ambiguous. The germline CDR1 and CDR2 sequences are DFQATT and SNEGSKA (reference sequence). Between the trimmed V and J ends, which lost 1 base and 7 bases, there was a span of 11 bases. The CDR3 loop spans 13 amino acids. The CDR3 loop reads CSARGPILNEQFF. The CDR3 DNA reads TGCAGTGCTAGAGGCCCCATCCTGAATGAGCAGTTCTTC.

This clonotype qualifies as large. Being off target in a library aimed at alpha chains, this beta chain has a size of little meaning. V is TRBV29-1 and J is TRBJ2-5; possibly TRBD1 or TRBD2 for D (5 bases each). The CDR3 is 13 residues long. Deletions cut 6 bases from V and 5 bases from J, with 16 bases between. The germline CDR1 and CDR2 sequences are SQVTM and ANQGSEA. In nucleotides, the CDR3 is TGCAGCGTCCGACGGGGACGGACGGAGACCCAGTACTTC. Amino acid sequence: CSVRRGRTETQYF.

This clonotype was counted a few times. One end of the junction is discordant with germline, which a read error may explain. Being off target in a library aimed at alpha chains, this beta chain has a size of little meaning. The CDR3 here is CSATGTSGPHRIF. CDR3 DNA: TGCAGTGCTACCGGGACTAGCGGCCCTCATAGGATCTTC. This rearrangement joins TRBV20-1 to TRBJ2-1, with 11 bases aligning to TRBD2. The CDR3 is 13 amino acids. Germline CDR1 DFQATT, CDR2 SNEGSKA (reference sequence).

A note on this clonotype: This beta chain is an unintended read in a library built for alpha chains; its size means little. V usage is TRBV6-5 and J usage is TRBJ2-5; maybe TRBD2 (6 bases). Trimming took 6 bases from V and 5 from J, leaving 10 bases between them. The CDR3 is 12 residues long. Germline assignment: CDR1 MNHEY and CDR2 SVGAGI. CDR3 coding DNA: TGTGCCAGCAGGGAAGGGAGGGAGACCCAGTACTTC. Translating gives CASREGRETQYF.

By its share, this clonotype is large. As an off-target read in a library built for alpha chains, this beta chain has a frequency of little significance. The V call is TRBV7-8, the J call TRBJ2-7, with D possibly being TRBD2 (6 bases). The germline CDR1 and CDR2 sequences are SGHVS and FQNEAQ. The CDR3 runs 16 residues. V gave up 5 bases and J gave up 4 bases, with 21 bases separating them. In DNA, the CDR3 is TGTGCCAGCAGCCCTGGACGCGGGGAGAGTTTTTACGAGCAGTACTTC. Translating gives CASSPGRGESFYEQYF.

A note on this clonotype: A library prepared for alpha chains yielded this beta chain as an off-target read; its size is of little meaning. This chain connects TRBV7-9 to TRBJ2-3, with 10 bases identical to TRBD2. Trimming cost V 4 bases and J 7 bases; bases outside gene matches: 5. CDR1 is SEHNR and CDR2 is FQNEAQ in the germline V gene (reference sequence). CDR3 length: 14 residues. The CDR3 loop reads CASSSWTSGNTQYF. CDR3 nucleotides: TGTGCCAGCAGCTCATGGACTAGCGGAAATACGCAGTATTTT.

This clonotype has a handful of counts. For a library built for alpha chains, this beta chain is a stray read; little rests on its size. V is TRBV12-3 or TRBV12-4 and J is TRBJ2-3; unclear D gene. This CDR3 has 13 amino acids. V was shortened by 6 bases and J by 4 bases, with 11 bases between the two germline ends. CDR3 loop: CASSLRVADTQYF. Written as DNA, the CDR3 is TGTGCCAGCAGCCTCCGGGTGGCAGATACGCAGTATTTT.

A note on this clonotype: For a library built for alpha chains, this beta chain is a stray read; little rests on its size. Here the CDR3 DNA reads TGTGCCAGCAGTGACGTGACTAGCCCCTACGAGCAGTACTTC. Translation: CASSDVTSPYEQYF. The rearrangement uses TRBV2 and TRBJ2-7; 7 bases fit TRBD2. The trim removed 3 bases at V and 2 bases at J, leaving 4 bases unmatched. Germline V gives CDR1 SNHLY, CDR2 FYNNEI. The CDR3 has 14 residues.

By its share, this clonotype is hyperexpanded. This beta chain is a stray read from a library made for alpha chains; its abundance is not meaningful. The CDR3 loop reads CASRWRTGGEKTQYF. The CDR3 nucleotides read TGTGCCAGCCGTTGGAGGACAGGGGGCGAGAAGACCCAGTACTTC. The chain combines TRBV28 with TRBJ2-5, with 11 positions matching TRBD1. CDR3 size: 15 residues. The junction had 11 bases not matched to a gene; V was cut back by 8 bases and J by 6 bases. Germline V CDR1 and CDR2: MDHEN, SYDVKM. The full variable domain, in which reference TRBV28 and TRBJ2-5 provide the parts outside the CDR3, is DVKVTQSSRYLVKRTGEKVFLECVQDMDHENMFWYRQDPGLGLRLIYFSYDVKMKEKGDIPEGYSVSREKKERFSLILESASTNQTSMYLCASRWRTGGEKTQYFGPGTRLLVL.